A selection of T cell receptor beta chains follows, all from one sample in a study of identical twins. TCRdb analysed the 5' RACE reads with MiXCR anew, one entry per CDR3 protein. The repertoire has a few hundred thousand distinct CDR3 sequences, around an eighth of them found once; the top ten carry about 0.97%. These data also featured in a second study, about yellow fever vaccine responses in identical twins.

The sequencing input was CD4+ T cells sorted from blood. The source is a woman aged 18-30 years in good health. Each CDR3 is given with its conserved first and last residue. Each record gives: J gene, D gene, V gene, clone size, CDR3 DNA, CDR3 protein. A D gene is named only where the DNA matches it firmly. Part of the rows lack a size; the others show once, few, many or a class for expanded clones.

j_gene: TRBJ2-7; d_gene: NA; v_gene: TRBV29-1; abundance: few; CDR3nt: TGCAGCGTTGGGCATTTTTGGGACCAATCCTACGAGCAGTACTTC; CDR3aa: CSVGHFWDQSYEQYF
j_gene: TRBJ2-7; d_gene: TRBD2; v_gene: TRBV6-2/TRBV6-3; abundance: few; CDR3nt: TGTGCCAGCAGCCCGGCCCAGCGGGAGATAACGAAAGGCGAGCAGTACTTC; CDR3aa: CASSPAQREITKGEQYF
j_gene: TRBJ2-1; d_gene: NA; v_gene: TRBV7-9; abundance: many; CDR3nt: TGTGCCAGCAGCCGGCTGAACCGATCCTACAATGAGCAGTTCTTC; CDR3aa: CASSRLNRSYNEQFF
j_gene: TRBJ2-2; d_gene: TRBD1; v_gene: TRBV19; abundance: NA; CDR3nt: TGTGCCACAAAGACAGGGGGCGTCCCAATGAACACCGGGGAGCTGTTTTTT; CDR3aa: CATKTGGVPMNTGELFF
j_gene: TRBJ2-7; d_gene: NA; v_gene: TRBV29-1; abundance: few; CDR3nt: TGCAGCGTTGTCCCGGGAGTGGACGAGCAGTACTTC; CDR3aa: CSVVPGVDEQYF
j_gene: TRBJ2-7; d_gene: NA; v_gene: TRBV7-2; abundance: NA; CDR3nt: TGTGCCAGCAGCAAGCCTCCGGGGGCGCTGAACGAGCAGTACTTC; CDR3aa: CASSKPPGALNEQYF
j_gene: TRBJ1-1; d_gene: NA; v_gene: TRBV2; abundance: few; CDR3nt: TGTGCCAGCAGTGGAGGGGTCGGCACTGAAGCTTTCTTT; CDR3aa: CASSGGVGTEAFF
j_gene: TRBJ2-5; d_gene: TRBD2; v_gene: TRBV18; abundance: NA; CDR3nt: TGTGCCAGCTCACCCCGACTAGCGGGGCCCCAAGAGACCCAGTACTTC; CDR3aa: CASSPRLAGPQETQYF
j_gene: TRBJ1-2; d_gene: NA; v_gene: TRBV9; abundance: NA; CDR3nt: TGTGCCAGCAGCCCAGCGGGGGGCAGGTGGGGCTACACCTTC; CDR3aa: CASSPAGGRWGYTF
j_gene: TRBJ2-3; d_gene: NA; v_gene: TRBV7-2; abundance: NA; CDR3nt: TGTGCCAGCGGGCGGTGGGGGGATACGCAGTATTTT; CDR3aa: CASGRWGDTQYF
j_gene: TRBJ2-1; d_gene: TRBD1; v_gene: TRBV5-1; abundance: NA; CDR3nt: TGCGCCAGCAGCTTCGGGACAGGGACAGCAAACAATGAGCAGTTCTTC; CDR3aa: CASSFGTGTANNEQFF
j_gene: TRBJ2-3; d_gene: NA; v_gene: TRBV7-9; abundance: NA; CDR3nt: TGTGCCAGCAGCGCTGGGGGAGGTGGCACAGATACGCAGTATTTT; CDR3aa: CASSAGGGGTDTQYF
j_gene: TRBJ2-7; d_gene: TRBD2; v_gene: TRBV7-2; abundance: NA; CDR3nt: TGTGCCAGCAGCTTAGGGACTAGCGGACCCTACGAGCAGTACTTC; CDR3aa: CASSLGTSGPYEQYF
j_gene: TRBJ2-3; d_gene: TRBD2; v_gene: TRBV28; abundance: NA; CDR3nt: TGTGCCAGTCGGACTAGTGAGACAGATACGCAGTATTTT; CDR3aa: CASRTSETDTQYF
j_gene: TRBJ2-4; d_gene: NA; v_gene: TRBV14; abundance: NA; CDR3nt: TGTGCCAGCAGCCAGAGGACCCCGGCAGCCAAAAACATTCAGTACTTC; CDR3aa: CASSQRTPAAKNIQYF
j_gene: TRBJ2-2; d_gene: NA; v_gene: TRBV6-2/TRBV6-3; abundance: few; CDR3nt: TGTGCCAGCAGTTCGAGGATTATCACCGGGGAGCTGTTTTTT; CDR3aa: CASSSRIITGELFF
j_gene: TRBJ2-3; d_gene: NA; v_gene: TRBV2; abundance: many; CDR3nt: TGTGCCAGCAGTGAGCTAGATACGCAGTATTTT; CDR3aa: CASSELDTQYF
j_gene: TRBJ1-6; d_gene: NA; v_gene: TRBV4-2; abundance: few; CDR3nt: TGTGCCAGCAGCCAAGGGTTCCGAACACAGGGTTATAATTCACCCCTCCACTTT; CDR3aa: CASSQGFRTQGYNSPLHF
j_gene: TRBJ1-5; d_gene: NA; v_gene: TRBV20-1; abundance: many; CDR3nt: TGCAGTGCCCTGGAGTTTGGGCAGGGGTGGAATCAGCCCCAGCATTTT; CDR3aa: CSALEFGQGWNQPQHF
j_gene: TRBJ1-2; d_gene: NA; v_gene: TRBV6-1; abundance: few; CDR3nt: TGTGCCAGCTCCCTTTCGACGGCTAAATATGGCTACACCTTC; CDR3aa: CASSLSTAKYGYTF
j_gene: TRBJ2-2; d_gene: TRBD1; v_gene: TRBV7-8; abundance: NA; CDR3nt: TGTGCCAGCAGCCCAGGGACAGAAGTAGGCACCGGGGAGCTGTTTTTT; CDR3aa: CASSPGTEVGTGELFF
j_gene: TRBJ1-6; d_gene: TRBD1; v_gene: TRBV19; abundance: NA; CDR3nt: TGTGCCAGTAGTATACGGGACAGAAGATCACCCCTCCACTTT; CDR3aa: CASSIRDRRSPLHF
j_gene: TRBJ2-3; d_gene: TRBD2; v_gene: TRBV28; abundance: NA; CDR3nt: TGTGCCAGCCGGGATTGGGCGGGAGGTTCAGATACGCAGTATTTT; CDR3aa: CASRDWAGGSDTQYF
j_gene: TRBJ1-6; d_gene: NA; v_gene: TRBV2; abundance: few; CDR3nt: TGTGCCAGCACGGTGCGTTCACCCCTCCACTTT; CDR3aa: CASTVRSPLHF
j_gene: TRBJ2-5; d_gene: TRBD1; v_gene: TRBV20-1; abundance: few; CDR3nt: TGCAGTGCTAGCTCGGACAGGGGAGAGACCCAGTACTTC; CDR3aa: CSASSDRGETQYF
j_gene: TRBJ2-2; d_gene: NA; v_gene: TRBV10-3; abundance: NA; CDR3nt: TGTGCCATCAGTGAGCGTCAGGGGAGGCCCGGGGAGCTGTTTTTT; CDR3aa: CAISERQGRPGELFF
j_gene: TRBJ2-7; d_gene: NA; v_gene: TRBV29-1; abundance: many; CDR3nt: TGCAGCGTCGGGGGACAGACCTACGAGCAGTACTTC; CDR3aa: CSVGGQTYEQYF
j_gene: TRBJ2-2; d_gene: NA; v_gene: TRBV6-1; abundance: NA; CDR3nt: TGTGCCAGCAGTGAGCTCAGGGGTACCGGGGAGCTGTTTTTT; CDR3aa: CASSELRGTGELFF
j_gene: TRBJ1-1; d_gene: NA; v_gene: TRBV5-1; abundance: few; CDR3nt: TGCGCCAGCAGCTTGAAATGGGGGCTCAACACTGAAGCTTTCTTT; CDR3aa: CASSLKWGLNTEAFF
j_gene: TRBJ1-6; d_gene: NA; v_gene: TRBV10-3; abundance: NA; CDR3nt: TGTGCCATCAGTCCGGGGACGGGCTCCTATAATTCACCCCTCCACTTT; CDR3aa: CAISPGTGSYNSPLHF
j_gene: TRBJ2-5; d_gene: TRBD1; v_gene: TRBV6-2/TRBV6-3; abundance: few; CDR3nt: TGTGCCAGCCTCAGACAGGGGAGCCAAGAGACCCAGTACTTC; CDR3aa: CASLRQGSQETQYF
j_gene: TRBJ2-7; d_gene: NA; v_gene: TRBV29-1; abundance: few; CDR3nt: TGCAGCGTTGGATCTACTACCTACGAGCAGTACTTC; CDR3aa: CSVGSTTYEQYF
j_gene: TRBJ2-3; d_gene: NA; v_gene: TRBV2; abundance: few; CDR3nt: TGTGCCAGCAGTGAACAGGGCACCGTTCATACGCAGTATTTT; CDR3aa: CASSEQGTVHTQYF
j_gene: TRBJ2-1; d_gene: TRBD1; v_gene: TRBV18; abundance: NA; CDR3nt: TGTGCCAGCTCACCACAACCGGGACAGGGAAATGAGCAGTTCTTC; CDR3aa: CASSPQPGQGNEQFF
j_gene: TRBJ1-5; d_gene: NA; v_gene: TRBV4-2; abundance: NA; CDR3nt: TGTGCCAGCAGCCAAGATGTGGGGAACCAGCCCCAGCATTTT; CDR3aa: CASSQDVGNQPQHF
j_gene: TRBJ2-7; d_gene: TRBD1; v_gene: TRBV5-1; abundance: NA; CDR3nt: TGCGCCAGCAGCTTGGCCATGGGACAGGGGTCCTACGAGCAGTACTTC; CDR3aa: CASSLAMGQGSYEQYF
j_gene: TRBJ2-2; d_gene: NA; v_gene: TRBV5-1; abundance: NA; CDR3nt: TGCGCCAGCAGCTTGGGGACTACTCCGGTCACCGGGGAGCTGTTTTTT; CDR3aa: CASSLGTTPVTGELFF
j_gene: TRBJ2-5; d_gene: TRBD1; v_gene: TRBV20-1; abundance: few; CDR3nt: TGCAGTGCTAGAGACCGCCTAGGGGGGGACAGGGTCATAGAGACCCAGTACTTC; CDR3aa: CSARDRLGGDRVIETQYF
j_gene: TRBJ2-3; d_gene: TRBD2; v_gene: TRBV20-1; abundance: NA; CDR3nt: TGCAGTGCTAGGCCCGGGAGGGCCGCAGATACGCAGTATTTT; CDR3aa: CSARPGRAADTQYF
j_gene: TRBJ1-2; d_gene: NA; v_gene: TRBV5-6; abundance: NA; CDR3nt: TGTGCCAGCAGCTTGGCCGACAGGCGGTCTAACTATGGCTACACCTTC; CDR3aa: CASSLADRRSNYGYTF
j_gene: TRBJ2-3; d_gene: NA; v_gene: TRBV20-1; abundance: few; CDR3nt: TGCAGTGCTAGAGATCAGATTATCACAGATACGCAGTATTTT; CDR3aa: CSARDQIITDTQYF
j_gene: TRBJ2-1; d_gene: TRBD2; v_gene: TRBV5-1; abundance: few; CDR3nt: TGCGCCAGCAGACCTCCGACTAGCGGGGTGCCCTCCTACAATGAGCAGTTCTTC; CDR3aa: CASRPPTSGVPSYNEQFF
j_gene: TRBJ2-1; d_gene: NA; v_gene: TRBV24-1; abundance: NA; CDR3nt: TGTGCCACCAGTGACCAAATGGGTCGGGGGAGCTCCTACAATGAGCAGTTCTTC; CDR3aa: CATSDQMGRGSSYNEQFF
j_gene: TRBJ1-6; d_gene: NA; v_gene: TRBV5-1; abundance: many; CDR3nt: TGCGCCAGCAGCTTGGGGTCAGTTTATAATTCACCCCTCCACTTT; CDR3aa: CASSLGSVYNSPLHF
j_gene: TRBJ2-2; d_gene: NA; v_gene: TRBV3-1; abundance: few; CDR3nt: TGTGCCAGCAGCCCCGAGCAGACTAGGGGAGGCGGGGAGCTGTTTTTT; CDR3aa: CASSPEQTRGGGELFF
j_gene: TRBJ2-2; d_gene: TRBD2; v_gene: TRBV7-8; abundance: many; CDR3nt: TGTGCCAGCAGGCCCGGGACTAAGAACACCGGGGAGCTGTTTTTT; CDR3aa: CASRPGTKNTGELFF
j_gene: TRBJ2-3; d_gene: TRBD2; v_gene: TRBV29-1; abundance: NA; CDR3nt: TGCAGCGTTACCGGGACTAGCGGCACAGATACGCAGTATTTT; CDR3aa: CSVTGTSGTDTQYF
j_gene: TRBJ2-7; d_gene: NA; v_gene: TRBV7-2; abundance: few; CDR3nt: TGTGCCAGCAGCTTGGGGGGACAGTTATACGAGCAGTACTTC; CDR3aa: CASSLGGQLYEQYF
j_gene: TRBJ2-7; d_gene: NA; v_gene: TRBV7-2; abundance: NA; CDR3nt: TGTGCCAGCAGCTTATCTGGGCTATACCCCATGAGGGAGCAGTACTTC; CDR3aa: CASSLSGLYPMREQYF
j_gene: TRBJ2-7; d_gene: TRBD2; v_gene: TRBV7-2; abundance: NA; CDR3nt: TGTGCCAGCAGCTCCCCCCTCGGGGGAGGGCGCTACGAGCAGTACTTC; CDR3aa: CASSSPLGGGRYEQYF
j_gene: TRBJ1-4; d_gene: TRBD1; v_gene: TRBV28; abundance: few; CDR3nt: TGTGCCACCTACAGGGGGGGACGGGAAAAACTGTTTTTT; CDR3aa: CATYRGGREKLFF
j_gene: TRBJ2-7; d_gene: NA; v_gene: TRBV5-1; abundance: few; CDR3nt: TGCGCCAGCAGCTTCCAAGGGGTACCGACGAGCACTATACGCTCCTACGAGCAGTACTTC; CDR3aa: CASSFQGVPTSTIRSYEQYF
j_gene: TRBJ2-7; d_gene: NA; v_gene: TRBV20-1; abundance: NA; CDR3nt: TGCAGTGCTAGAGATAGTCAGGGGGGTTCCTACGAGCAGTACTTC; CDR3aa: CSARDSQGGSYEQYF
j_gene: TRBJ2-1; d_gene: NA; v_gene: TRBV6-1; abundance: few; CDR3nt: TGTGCCAGCAGCCCTTTAGGCAGGGGCTCCTACAATGAGCAGTTCTTC; CDR3aa: CASSPLGRGSYNEQFF
j_gene: TRBJ2-1; d_gene: NA; v_gene: TRBV12-3/TRBV12-4; abundance: few; CDR3nt: TGTGCCAGCAGAGACGACAGTCGAGGCAATGAGCAGTTCTTC; CDR3aa: CASRDDSRGNEQFF
j_gene: TRBJ2-1; d_gene: NA; v_gene: TRBV5-1; abundance: NA; CDR3nt: TGCGCCAGCAGCTTGCGGCTAGCGAGGTTGGATGAGCAGTTCTTC; CDR3aa: CASSLRLARLDEQFF
j_gene: TRBJ2-3; d_gene: TRBD2; v_gene: TRBV12-3/TRBV12-4; abundance: NA; CDR3nt: TGTGCCAGCAGTTTATCATTGTCGGGCGGGGGGGCAACAGATACGCAGTATTTT; CDR3aa: CASSLSLSGGGATDTQYF
j_gene: TRBJ2-7; d_gene: NA; v_gene: TRBV24-1; abundance: NA; CDR3nt: TGTGCCACCAGTGATTTGCACTCCTACGAGCAGTACTTC; CDR3aa: CATSDLHSYEQYF
j_gene: TRBJ2-1; d_gene: TRBD2; v_gene: TRBV20-1; abundance: few; CDR3nt: TGCAGTGCAAGGAGCGGGAGGGCCATAGATGAGCAGTTCTTC; CDR3aa: CSARSGRAIDEQFF